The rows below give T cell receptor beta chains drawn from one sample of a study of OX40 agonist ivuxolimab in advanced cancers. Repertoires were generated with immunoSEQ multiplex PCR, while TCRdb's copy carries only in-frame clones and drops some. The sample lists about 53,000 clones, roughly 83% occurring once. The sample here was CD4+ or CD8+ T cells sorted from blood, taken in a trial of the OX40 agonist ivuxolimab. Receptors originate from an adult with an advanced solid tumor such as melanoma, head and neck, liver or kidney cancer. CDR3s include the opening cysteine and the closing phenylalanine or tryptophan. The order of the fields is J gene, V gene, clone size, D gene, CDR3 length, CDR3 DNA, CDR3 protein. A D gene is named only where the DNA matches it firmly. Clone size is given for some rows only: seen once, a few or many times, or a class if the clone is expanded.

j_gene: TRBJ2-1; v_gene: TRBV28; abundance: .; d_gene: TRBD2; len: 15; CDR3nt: TGTGCCAGCAGTTTATCTGGGGGACTATACAATGAGCAGTTCTTC; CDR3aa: CASSLSGGLYNEQFF
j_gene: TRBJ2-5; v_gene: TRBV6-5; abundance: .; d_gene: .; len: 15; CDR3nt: TGTGCCAGCAGTTATAGGTCGAATCGGCAAGAGACCCAGTACTTC; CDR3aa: CASSYRSNRQETQYF
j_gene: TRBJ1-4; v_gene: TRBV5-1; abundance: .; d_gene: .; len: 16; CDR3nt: TGCGCCAGCAACACGGGGGGGCAGGCAACTAATGAAAAACTGTTTTTT; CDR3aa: CASNTGGQATNEKLFF
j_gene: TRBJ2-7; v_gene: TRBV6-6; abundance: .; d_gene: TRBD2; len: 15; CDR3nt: TGTGCCAGCAGTTACTCGACCAGCGGGATCTACGAGCAGTACTTC; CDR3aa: CASSYSTSGIYEQYF
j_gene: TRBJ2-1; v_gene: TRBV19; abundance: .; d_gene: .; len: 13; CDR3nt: TGTGCCAGTAGTAATGCGGGTAGGAATGAGCAGTTCTTC; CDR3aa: CASSNAGRNEQFF
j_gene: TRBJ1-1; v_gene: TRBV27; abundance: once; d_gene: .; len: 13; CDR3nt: TGTGCCAGCAGCAGCCTCGGGGTTCCCGGAGCTTTCTTT; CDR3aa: CASSSLGVPGAFF
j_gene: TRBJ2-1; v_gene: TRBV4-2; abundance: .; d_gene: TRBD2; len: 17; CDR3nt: TGTGCCAGCAGCCAAGATTTTAGCGGGAGTTCCTACAATGAGCAGTTCTTC; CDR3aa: CASSQDFSGSSYNEQFF
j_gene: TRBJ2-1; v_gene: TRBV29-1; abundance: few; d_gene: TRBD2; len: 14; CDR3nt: TGCAGCGTGTCAGGCGTTACAGCGGGAAATGAGCAGTTCTTC; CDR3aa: CSVSGVTAGNEQFF
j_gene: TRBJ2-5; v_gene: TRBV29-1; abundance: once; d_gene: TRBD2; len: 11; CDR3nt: TGCAGCGGGGAGGGTGGGGAGACCCAGTACTTC; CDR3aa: CSGEGGETQYF
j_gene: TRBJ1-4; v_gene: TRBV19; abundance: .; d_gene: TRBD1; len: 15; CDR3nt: TGTGCCAGTAGTGGCGGACAGGGTAGGGTTGAAAAACTGTTTTTT; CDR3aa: CASSGGQGRVEKLFF
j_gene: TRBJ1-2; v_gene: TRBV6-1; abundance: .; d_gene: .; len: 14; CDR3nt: TGTGCCAGCAGTGAAGGACAAGGGTACTATGGCTACACCTTC; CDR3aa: CASSEGQGYYGYTF
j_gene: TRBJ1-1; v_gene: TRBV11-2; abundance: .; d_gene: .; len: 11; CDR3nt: TGTGCCAGCAGCCAGTGGGCTGAAGCTTTCTTT; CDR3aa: CASSQWAEAFF
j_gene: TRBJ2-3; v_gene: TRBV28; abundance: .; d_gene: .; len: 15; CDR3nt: TGTGCCAGCAGTTTAGGGACGGGAAATCAAGATACGCAGTATTTT; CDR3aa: CASSLGTGNQDTQYF
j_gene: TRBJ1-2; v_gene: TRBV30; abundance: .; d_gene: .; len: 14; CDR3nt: TGTGCCTGGAGGGAGGCCTTGGCAGTCTATGGCTACACCTTC; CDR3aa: CAWREALAVYGYTF
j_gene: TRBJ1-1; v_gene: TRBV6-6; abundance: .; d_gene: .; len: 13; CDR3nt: TGTGCCAGCAGGTTTGGGGTAGGGACTGAAGCTTTCTTT; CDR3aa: CASRFGVGTEAFF
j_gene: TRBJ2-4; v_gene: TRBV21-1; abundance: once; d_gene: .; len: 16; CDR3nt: TGTGCCAGCAGCTCCCTTGAAGAGGGTGCCAAAAACATTCAGTACTTC; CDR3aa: CASSSLEEGAKNIQYF
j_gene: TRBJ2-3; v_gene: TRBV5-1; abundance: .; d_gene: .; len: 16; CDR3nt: TGCGCCAGCAGCCTGAGGGCCCTCCCGCCCACAGATACGCAGTATTTT; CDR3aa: CASSLRALPPTDTQYF
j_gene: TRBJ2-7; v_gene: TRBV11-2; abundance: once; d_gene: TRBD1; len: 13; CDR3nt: TGTGCCAGCAGCTTAGCGGGACAGTACGAGCAGTACTTC; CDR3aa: CASSLAGQYEQYF
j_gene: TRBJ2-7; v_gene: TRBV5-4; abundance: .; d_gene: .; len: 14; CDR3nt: TGTGCCAGCAGCTTGGCGGGAGAGTCCTACGAGCAGTACTTC; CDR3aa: CASSLAGESYEQYF
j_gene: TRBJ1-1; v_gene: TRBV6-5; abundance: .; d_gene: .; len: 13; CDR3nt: TGTGCCAGCAGATTCTTAATGAACACTGAAGCTTTCTTT; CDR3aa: CASRFLMNTEAFF
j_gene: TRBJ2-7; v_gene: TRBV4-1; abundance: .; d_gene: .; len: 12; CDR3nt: TGCGCCAGCAGCCAACTGGGCTACGAGCAGTACTTC; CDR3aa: CASSQLGYEQYF
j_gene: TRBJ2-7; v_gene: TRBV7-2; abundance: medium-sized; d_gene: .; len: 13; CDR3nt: TGTGCCAGCAGCTTAGTTAACCCCTACGAGCAGTACTTC; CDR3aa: CASSLVNPYEQYF
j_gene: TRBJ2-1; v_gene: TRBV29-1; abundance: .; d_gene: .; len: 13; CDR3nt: TGCAGCGCCGACAGGAGCTCCTACAATGAGCAGTTCTTC; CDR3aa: CSADRSSYNEQFF
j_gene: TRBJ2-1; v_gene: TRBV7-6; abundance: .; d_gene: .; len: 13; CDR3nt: TGTGCCAGCAGCCTACAAACTTCCAATGAGCAGTTCTTC; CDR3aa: CASSLQTSNEQFF
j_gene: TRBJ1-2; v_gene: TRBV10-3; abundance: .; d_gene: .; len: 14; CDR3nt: TGTGCCATCAGTGAGGTCCAGGGAAACTATGGCTACACCTTC; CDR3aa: CAISEVQGNYGYTF
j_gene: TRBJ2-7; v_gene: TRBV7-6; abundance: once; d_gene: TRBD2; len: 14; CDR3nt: TGTGCCAGCAGCCCACCTGGACTAGCGCGGGAGCAGTACTTC; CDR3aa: CASSPPGLAREQYF
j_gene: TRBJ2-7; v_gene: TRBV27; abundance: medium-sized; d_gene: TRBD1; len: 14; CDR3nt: TGTGCCAGCAGCCCGGGACAGGGGACCAACGAGCAGTACTTC; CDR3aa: CASSPGQGTNEQYF
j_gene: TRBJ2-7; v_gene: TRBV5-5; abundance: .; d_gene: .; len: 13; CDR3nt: TGTGCCAGCAGCTTGGCCAGGGACTACGAGCAGTACTTC; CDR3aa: CASSLARDYEQYF
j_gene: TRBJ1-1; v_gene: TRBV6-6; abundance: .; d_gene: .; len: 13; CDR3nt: TGTGCCAGCAGTTACCCCGGGAACACTGAAGCTTTCTTT; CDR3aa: CASSYPGNTEAFF
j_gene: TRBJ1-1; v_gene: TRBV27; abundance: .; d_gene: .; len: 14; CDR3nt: TGTGCCAGCAGTTCTAACGCGGAGGTGACTGAAGCTTTCTTT; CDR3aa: CASSSNAEVTEAFF
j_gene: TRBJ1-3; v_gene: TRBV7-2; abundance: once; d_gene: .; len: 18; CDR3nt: TGTGCCAGCAGCTTGGAGAAACCGGGACCAGGTGGGAGAAACACCATATATTTT; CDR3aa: CASSLEKPGPGGRNTIYF
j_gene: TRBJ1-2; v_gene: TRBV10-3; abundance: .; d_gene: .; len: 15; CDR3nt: TGTGCCATCAGTGAACAAAGGGAAGACCCAGATGGCTACACCTTC; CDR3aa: CAISEQREDPDGYTF
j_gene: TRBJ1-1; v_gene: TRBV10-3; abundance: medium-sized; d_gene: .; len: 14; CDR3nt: TGTGCCATCAGCGTGGGATCAAGGGACACTGAAGCTTTCTTT; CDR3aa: CAISVGSRDTEAFF
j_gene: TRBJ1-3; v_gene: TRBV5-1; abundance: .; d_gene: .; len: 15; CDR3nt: TGCGCCAGCAGCCCGAGGAGGAACTCTGGAAACACCATATATTTT; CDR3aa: CASSPRRNSGNTIYF
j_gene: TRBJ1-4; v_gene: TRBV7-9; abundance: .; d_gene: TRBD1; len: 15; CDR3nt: TGTGCCAGCAGCTTCGCTGACAGGGTGGATGAAAAACTGTTTTTT; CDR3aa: CASSFADRVDEKLFF
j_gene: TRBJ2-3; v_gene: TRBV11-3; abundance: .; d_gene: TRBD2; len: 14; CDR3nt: TGTGCCAGCAGCCTCAGCGGGAACACAGATACGCAGTATTTT; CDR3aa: CASSLSGNTDTQYF
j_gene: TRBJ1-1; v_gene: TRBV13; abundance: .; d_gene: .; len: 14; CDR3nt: TGTGCCAGCAGCTTAGGTAGCTCAAACACTGAAGCTTTCTTT; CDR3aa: CASSLGSSNTEAFF
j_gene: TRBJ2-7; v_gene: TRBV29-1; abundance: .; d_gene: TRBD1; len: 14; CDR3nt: TGCAGCGTTGCGACAGGGGGTACCTCCTACGAGCAGTACTTC; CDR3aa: CSVATGGTSYEQYF
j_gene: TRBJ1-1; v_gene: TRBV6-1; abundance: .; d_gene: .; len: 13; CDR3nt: TGTGCCAGCAGTGAGACGGTGAACACTGAAGCTTTCTTT; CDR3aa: CASSETVNTEAFF
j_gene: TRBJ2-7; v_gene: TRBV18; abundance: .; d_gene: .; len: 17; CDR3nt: TGTGCCAGCTCACCACGGAGTTTCGGCGGTGGACCTTACGAGCAGTACTTC; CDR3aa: CASSPRSFGGGPYEQYF
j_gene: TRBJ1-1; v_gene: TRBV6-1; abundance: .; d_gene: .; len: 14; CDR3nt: TGTGCCAGCAGTGACGGCCGGGTTGGAACTGAAGCTTTCTTT; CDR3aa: CASSDGRVGTEAFF
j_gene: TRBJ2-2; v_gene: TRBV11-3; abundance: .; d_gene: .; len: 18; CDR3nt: TGTGCCAGCAGCTTAGACCCTTCCGCGAGCATTCACACCGGGGAGCTGTTTTTT; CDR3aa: CASSLDPSASIHTGELFF
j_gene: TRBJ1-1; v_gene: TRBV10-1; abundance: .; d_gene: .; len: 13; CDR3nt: TGCGCCAGCAGGGGCGGAGGGAACACTGAAGCTTTCTTT; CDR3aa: CASRGGGNTEAFF
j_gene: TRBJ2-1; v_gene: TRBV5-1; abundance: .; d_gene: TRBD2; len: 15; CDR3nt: TGCGCCAGCAGCGCAGGGAGGGGCGTCGACAATGAGCAGTTCTTC; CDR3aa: CASSAGRGVDNEQFF
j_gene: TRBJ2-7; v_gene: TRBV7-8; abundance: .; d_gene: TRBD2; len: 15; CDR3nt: TGTGCCAGCAGCTTAGTCTCCCCCAGCGGGGGAGAGCAGTACTTC; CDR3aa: CASSLVSPSGGEQYF
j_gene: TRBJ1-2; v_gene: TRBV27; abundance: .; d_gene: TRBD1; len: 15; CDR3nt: TGTGCCAGCAGTTTAGCGTTTGGGACAGGGTTTGGCTACACCTTC; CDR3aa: CASSLAFGTGFGYTF
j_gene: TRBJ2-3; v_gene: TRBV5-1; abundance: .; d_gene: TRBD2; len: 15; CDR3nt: TGCGCCAGCAGCGTACCACTAGCGGGAGTTAGATACGCAGTATTT; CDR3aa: CASSVPLAGVRYAVF
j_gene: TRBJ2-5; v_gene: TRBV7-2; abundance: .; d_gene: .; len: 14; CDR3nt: TGTGCCAGCAGCTTTTACTCAGGGGCCGAGACCCAGTACTTC; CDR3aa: CASSFYSGAETQYF
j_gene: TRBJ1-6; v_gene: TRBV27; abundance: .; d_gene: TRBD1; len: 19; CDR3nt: TGTGCCAGCAGTTTATCCATTCGGACAGGGAGCTCCTATAATTCACCCCTCCACTTT; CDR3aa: CASSLSIRTGSSYNSPLHF
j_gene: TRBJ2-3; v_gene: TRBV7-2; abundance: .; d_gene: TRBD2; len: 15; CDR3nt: TGTGCCAGCAGCCCGGGACTAGCGGGATGGGATACGCAGTATTTT; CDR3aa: CASSPGLAGWDTQYF
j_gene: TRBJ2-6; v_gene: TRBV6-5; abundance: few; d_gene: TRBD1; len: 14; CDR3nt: TGTGCCAGCGGTACAGGGGCTGGGGCCAACGTCCTGACTTTC; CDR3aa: CASGTGAGANVLTF
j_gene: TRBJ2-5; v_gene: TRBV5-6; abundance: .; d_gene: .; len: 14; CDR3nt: TGTGCCAGCAGCTTAGGACAGTATCAAGAGACCCAGTACTTC; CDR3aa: CASSLGQYQETQYF
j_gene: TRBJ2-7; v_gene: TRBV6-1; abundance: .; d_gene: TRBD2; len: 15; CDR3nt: TGTGCCAGCAGTGAAGCCTTAGCGGGAGTTTACGAGCAGTACTTC; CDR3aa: CASSEALAGVYEQYF
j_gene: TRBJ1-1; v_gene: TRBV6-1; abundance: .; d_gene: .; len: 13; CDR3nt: TGTGCCAGCAGTCACACAGATAACACTGAAGCTTTCTTT; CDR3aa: CASSHTDNTEAFF